The rows below give T cell receptor beta chains drawn from one sample of a study of blood T cell repertoires in COVID-19. Clones were read by immunoSEQ multiplex PCR, and TCRdb kept only the in-frame ones, dropping some. The table shows roughly 280,000 clones, with approximately 85% occurring only once. The sequencing sample was made of peripheral blood. Receptor source: a woman in her 70s with acute or convalescent COVID-19. CDR3s include the opening cysteine and the closing phenylalanine or tryptophan. A D gene is named only where the DNA matches it firmly. Size is stated for part of the rows, as once, few or many counts, or as a class when the clone is expanded.

D gene	V gene	J gene	clone size	CDR3 protein	CDR3 DNA
-	TRBV2	TRBJ2-5	-	CASKGFQGGNPSLETQYF	TGTGCCAGCAAAGGCTTTCAAGGAGGGAACCCCTCATTAGAGACCCAGTACTTC
TRBD1	TRBV10-3	TRBJ1-2	-	CAISDSGTAYGYTF	TGTGCCATCAGTGATTCCGGGACAGCTTATGGCTACACCTTC
-	TRBV7-9	TRBJ2-3	-	CASSSGGADTQYF	TGTGCCAGCAGCTCCGGGGGAGCGGATACGCAGTATTTT
-	TRBV14	TRBJ1-2	once	CASSQRHTGLDGYTF	TGTGCCAGCAGCCAGCGACATACAGGGTTGGACGGCTACACCTTC
-	TRBV5-1	TRBJ2-6	-	CASRAELSGANVLTF	TGCGCCAGCAGGGCGGAACTCTCTGGGGCCAACGTCCTGACTTTC
-	TRBV6-5	TRBJ1-6	-	CASDEGGVHNSPLHF	TGTGCCAGCGATGAGGGGGGGGTTCATAATTCACCCCTCCACTTT
-	TRBV27	TRBJ2-7	-	CASKAGPYEQYF	TGTGCCAGCAAAGCAGGCCCCTACGAGCAGTACTTC
-	TRBV6-1	TRBJ2-2	-	CASSFTQGGGELFF	TGTGCCAGCAGTTTCACCCAGGGAGGCGGGGAGCTGTTTTTT
-	TRBV7-3	TRBJ2-2	-	CASSSRGGGNTGELFF	TGTGCCAGCAGCTCGCGGGGAGGAGGGAACACCGGGGAGCTGTTTTTT
TRBD2	TRBV30	TRBJ2-2	-	CAWREGLAGGLGELFF	TGTGCCTGGAGGGAGGGACTAGCGGGGGGGCTCGGGGAGCTGTTTTTT
TRBD2	TRBV3-1/TRBV3-2	TRBJ2-2	-	CASSQEVAGGYTGELFF	TGTGCCAGCAGCCAAGAGGTGGCGGGGGGGTACACCGGGGAGCTGTTTTTT
TRBD1	TRBV7-9	TRBJ1-4	-	CASSHVKGANNEKLFF	TGTGCCAGCAGCCATGTCAAGGGGGCAAATAATGAAAAACTGTTTTTT
-	TRBV4-2	TRBJ1-3	-	CASSQSQGSSGNTIYF	TGTGCCAGCAGCCAGTCGCAGGGTTCCTCTGGAAACACCATATATTTT
TRBD1	TRBV3-1/TRBV3-2	TRBJ1-2	-	CASSQGWTGTFRYTF	TGTGCCAGCAGCCAAGGCTGGACAGGGACATTTCGCTACACCTTC
TRBD1	TRBV5-1	TRBJ2-7	few	CASSRAPGTGVGEQYF	TGCGCCAGCAGCCGAGCACCCGGGACAGGGGTTGGAGAGCAGTACTTC